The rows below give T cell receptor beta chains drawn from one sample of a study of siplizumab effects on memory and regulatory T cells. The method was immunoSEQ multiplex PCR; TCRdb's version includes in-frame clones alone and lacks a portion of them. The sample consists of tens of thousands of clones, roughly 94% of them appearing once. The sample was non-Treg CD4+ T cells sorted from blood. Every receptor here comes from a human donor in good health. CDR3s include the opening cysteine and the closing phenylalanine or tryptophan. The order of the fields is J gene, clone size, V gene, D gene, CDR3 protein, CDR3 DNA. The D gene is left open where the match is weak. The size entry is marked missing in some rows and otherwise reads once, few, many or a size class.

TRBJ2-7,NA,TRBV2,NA,CASGLPSVSYEQYF,TGTGCCAGCGGACTACCTAGCGTCTCCTACGAGCAGTACTTC
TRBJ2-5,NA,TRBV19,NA,CASSPQRDWGALKETQYF,TGTGCCAGTAGTCCCCAGCGTGATTGGGGGGCCCTCAAAGAGACCCAGTACTTC
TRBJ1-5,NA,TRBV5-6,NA,CASSLAGAFENQPQHF,TGTGCCAGCAGCTTGGCGGGGGCATTTGAGAATCAGCCCCAGCATTTT
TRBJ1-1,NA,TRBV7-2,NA,CASSPTGSPPEAFF,TGTGCCAGCAGCCCGACCGGGAGCCCCCCTGAAGCTTTCTTT
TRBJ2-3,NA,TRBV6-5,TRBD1,CASSSDRASTDTQYF,TGTGCCAGCAGTTCGGACAGGGCAAGCACAGATACGCAGTATTTT
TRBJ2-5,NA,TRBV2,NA,CASSQNQQETQYF,TGTGCCAGCAGTCAAAACCAACAAGAGACCCAGTACTTC
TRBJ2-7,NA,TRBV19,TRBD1,CASTKEAGTGGREQYF,TGTGCCAGTACTAAGGAAGCCGGGACAGGGGGCAGGGAGCAGTACTTC
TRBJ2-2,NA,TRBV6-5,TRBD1,CASSYDRVGTGELFF,TGTGCCAGCAGTTACGACAGGGTCGGCACCGGGGAGCTGTTTTTT
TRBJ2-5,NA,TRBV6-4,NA,CASKGGRETQYF,TGTGCCAGCAAGGGGGGCAGGGAGACCCAGTACTTC
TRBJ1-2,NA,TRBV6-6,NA,CASSGDGYGYTF,TGTGCCAGCAGTGGGGACGGATATGGCTACACCTTC
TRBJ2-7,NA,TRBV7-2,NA,CASAGTASYEQYF,TGTGCCAGCGCCGGGACGGCCTCCTACGAGCAGTACTTC
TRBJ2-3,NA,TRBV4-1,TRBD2,CASSQDAAGGTDTQYF,TGCGCCAGCAGCCAAGATGCGGCGGGAGGCACAGATACGCAGTATTTT
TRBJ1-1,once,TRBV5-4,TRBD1,CASSLGGQGATEAFF,TGTGCCAGCAGCTTGGGGGGACAGGGGGCGACTGAAGCTTTCTTT
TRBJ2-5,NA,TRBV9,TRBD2,CASSVERWGREGLETQYF,TGTGCCAGCAGCGTAGAACGATGGGGGCGGGAGGGCCTTGAGACCCAGTACTTC
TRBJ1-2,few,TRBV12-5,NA,CASGGPGSNYGYTF,TGTGCTAGTGGTGGGCCGGGTAGTAACTATGGCTACACCTTC
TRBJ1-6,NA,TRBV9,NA,CASSVAVGDYNSPLHF,TGTGCCAGCAGCGTAGCCGTGGGGGATTATAATTCACCCCTCCACTTT
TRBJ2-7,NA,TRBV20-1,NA,CSAHDSTKQYF,TGCAGTGCTCACGATTCTACGAAGCAGTACTTC
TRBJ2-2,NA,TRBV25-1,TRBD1,CASSDPLRTGGIGELFF,TGTGCCAGCAGTGACCCCCTTAGGACAGGGGGAATCGGGGAGCTGTTTTTT
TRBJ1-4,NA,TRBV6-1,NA,CASSEAAREKLFF,TGTGCCAGCAGTGAAGCGGCTCGTGAAAAACTGTTTTTT
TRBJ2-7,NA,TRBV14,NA,CASSQGFQPYEQYF,TGTGCCAGCAGCCAAGGATTCCAGCCCTACGAGCAGTACTTC
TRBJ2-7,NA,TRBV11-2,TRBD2,CASSPSLGRGVTIYYEQYF,TGTGCCAGCAGCCCGTCGTTGGGGCGGGGGGTGACGATCTACTACGAGCAGTACTTC
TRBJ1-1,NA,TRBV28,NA,CASSSHMNTEAFF,TGTGCCTCAAGTTCGCACATGAACACTGAAGCTTTCTTT
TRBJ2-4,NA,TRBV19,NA,CASSGGAQVNIQYF,TGTGCCAGTAGTGGAGGGGCGCAGGTAAACATTCAGTACTTC
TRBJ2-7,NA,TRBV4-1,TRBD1,CASSPRDRPYEQYF,TGCGCCAGCAGCCCTCGGGACAGGCCTTACGAGCAGTACTTC
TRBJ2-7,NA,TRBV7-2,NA,CASSMDTTSYEQYF,TGTGCCAGCAGCATGGACACAACCTCCTACGAGCAGTACTTC
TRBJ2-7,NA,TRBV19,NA,CASSRVRGSYEQYF,TGTGCCAGTTCCCGGGTACGCGGCTCCTACGAGCAGTACTTC
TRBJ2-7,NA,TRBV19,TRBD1,CASSSSTGGSYEQYF,TGTGCCAGTAGCTCGTCGACAGGGGGCTCCTACGAGCAGTACTTC
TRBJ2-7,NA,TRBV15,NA,CATSGSGAQTEQYF,TGTGCCACCAGCGGCTCCGGGGCTCAGACCGAGCAGTACTTC
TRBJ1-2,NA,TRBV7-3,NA,CASSLTGGFGYTF,TGTGCCAGCAGCTTAACGGGCGGTTTTGGCTACACCTTC
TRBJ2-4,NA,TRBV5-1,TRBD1,CASSRDGQGIKNIQYF,TGCGCCAGCAGCCGGGACGGACAGGGGATAAAGAACATTCAGTACTTC
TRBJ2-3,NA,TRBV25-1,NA,CASALEGGTRRYF,TGTGCCAGCGCCCTAGAGGGGGGGACTCGGAGGTATTTT
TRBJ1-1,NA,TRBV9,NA,CASSVGWGTEAFF,TGTGCCAGCAGCGTGGGGTGGGGAACTGAAGCTTTCTTT
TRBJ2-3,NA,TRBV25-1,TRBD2,CATSGVTDTQYF,TGTGCCACAAGCGGGGTCACAGATACGCAGTATTTT
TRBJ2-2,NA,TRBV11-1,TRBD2,CASSPPGLAGGTGELFF,TGTGCCAGCAGCCCTCCGGGACTAGCGGGAGGCACCGGGGAGCTGTTTTTT
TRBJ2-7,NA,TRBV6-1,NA,CASSGRVYEQYF,TGTGCCAGCAGCGGGCGGGTCTACGAGCAGTACTTC
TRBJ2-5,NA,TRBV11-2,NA,CASSLGDSQETQYF,TGTGCCAGCAGCTTAGGGGACTCCCAAGAGACCCAGTACTTC
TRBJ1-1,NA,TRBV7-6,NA,CASSLGTIGLSTEAFF,TGTGCCAGCAGCTTAGGAACCATAGGGTTAAGCACTGAAGCTTTCTTT
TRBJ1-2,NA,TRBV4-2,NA,CASSQDMGPSYGYTF,TGTGCCAGCAGCCAAGATATGGGACCTTCATATGGCTACACCTTC
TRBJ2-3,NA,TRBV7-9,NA,CASSQAGTSTDTQYF,TGTGCCAGCAGCCAGGCCGGGACTAGCACAGATACGCAGTATTTT
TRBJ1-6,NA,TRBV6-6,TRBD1,CASSYSQGKNSPLHF,TGTGCCAGCAGTTACTCACAGGGGAAAAATTCACCCCTCCACTTT
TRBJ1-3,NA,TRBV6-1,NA,CASSEATDSGSTIYF,TGTGCCAGCAGTGAAGCGACAGACTCTGGAAGCACCATATATTTT
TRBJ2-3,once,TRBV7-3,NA,CASSHGAGADADTQYF,TGTGCCAGCAGCCACGGGGCGGGGGCAGATGCAGATACGCAGTATTTT
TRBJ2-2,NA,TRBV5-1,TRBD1,CASSLGQHTGELFF,TGCGCCAGCAGCCTGGGACAGCACACCGGGGAGCTGTTTTTT
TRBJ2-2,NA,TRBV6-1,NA,CASSEVLSTGELFF,TGTGCCAGCAGTGAAGTACTGAGTACCGGGGAGCTGTTTTTT
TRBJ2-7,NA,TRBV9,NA,CASSRFPTYEQYF,TGTGCCAGCAGCCGTTTCCCCACCTACGAGCAGTACTTC
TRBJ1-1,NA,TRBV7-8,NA,CASSFFIGVEAFF,TGTGCCAGCAGCTTTTTCATAGGAGTTGAAGCTTTCTTT
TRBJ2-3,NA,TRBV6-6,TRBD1,CATSRQGRDTQYF,TGTGCCACCTCCCGACAGGGCCGAGATACGCAGTATTTT
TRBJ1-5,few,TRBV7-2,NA,CASSLMGDQPQHF,TGTGCCAGCAGCTTAATGGGCGATCAGCCCCAGCATTTT
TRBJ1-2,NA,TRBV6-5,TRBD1,CASSYSGTVPNYGYTF,TGTGCCAGCAGTTACTCGGGGACAGTACCTAACTATGGCTACACCTTC
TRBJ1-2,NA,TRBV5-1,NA,CASSPRSNYGYTF,TGCGCCAGCAGCCCCAGGTCTAACTATGGCTACACCTTC
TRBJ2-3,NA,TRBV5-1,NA,CASSLNPSPNTDTQYF,TGCGCCAGCAGCTTGAATCCCTCCCCCAACACAGATACGCAGTATTTT
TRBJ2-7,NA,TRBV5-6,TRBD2,CASSGGLAGYYEQYF,TGTGCCAGCAGTGGGGGACTAGCGGGTTACTACGAGCAGTACTTC
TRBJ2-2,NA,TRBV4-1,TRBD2,CASSQDPGGAYYGELFF,TGCGCCAGCAGCCAAGACCCCGGGGGGGCATACTACGGGGAGCTGTTTTTT
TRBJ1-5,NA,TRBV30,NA,CAWSVAPFIGRNQPQHF,TGTGCCTGGAGTGTAGCCCCTTTTATAGGGCGCAATCAGCCCCAGCATTTT
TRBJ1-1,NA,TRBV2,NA,CATLGSTLNTEAFF,TGTGCCACCTTGGGAAGTACCCTGAACACTGAAGCTTTCTTT
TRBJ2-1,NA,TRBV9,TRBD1,CASSGQGSSSYNEQFF,TGTGCCAGCAGCGGACAGGGGTCGAGCTCCTACAATGAGCAGTTCTTC
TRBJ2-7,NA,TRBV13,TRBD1,CASSPRGRVYEQYF,TGTGCCAGCAGCCCCAGGGGGCGAGTATACGAGCAGTACTTC
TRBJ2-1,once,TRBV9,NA,CASSVNPYNEQFF,TGTGCCAGCAGCGTCAACCCCTACAATGAGCAGTTCTTC
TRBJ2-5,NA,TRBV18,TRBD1,CASSRGTVSQETQYF,TGTGCCAGCTCTCGAGGGACAGTTTCACAAGAGACCCAGTACTTC
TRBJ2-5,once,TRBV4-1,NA,CASSQVSLIAAGTETQYF,TGCGCCAGCAGCCAAGTTTCCCTCATCGCTGCGGGGACAGAGACCCAGTACTTC